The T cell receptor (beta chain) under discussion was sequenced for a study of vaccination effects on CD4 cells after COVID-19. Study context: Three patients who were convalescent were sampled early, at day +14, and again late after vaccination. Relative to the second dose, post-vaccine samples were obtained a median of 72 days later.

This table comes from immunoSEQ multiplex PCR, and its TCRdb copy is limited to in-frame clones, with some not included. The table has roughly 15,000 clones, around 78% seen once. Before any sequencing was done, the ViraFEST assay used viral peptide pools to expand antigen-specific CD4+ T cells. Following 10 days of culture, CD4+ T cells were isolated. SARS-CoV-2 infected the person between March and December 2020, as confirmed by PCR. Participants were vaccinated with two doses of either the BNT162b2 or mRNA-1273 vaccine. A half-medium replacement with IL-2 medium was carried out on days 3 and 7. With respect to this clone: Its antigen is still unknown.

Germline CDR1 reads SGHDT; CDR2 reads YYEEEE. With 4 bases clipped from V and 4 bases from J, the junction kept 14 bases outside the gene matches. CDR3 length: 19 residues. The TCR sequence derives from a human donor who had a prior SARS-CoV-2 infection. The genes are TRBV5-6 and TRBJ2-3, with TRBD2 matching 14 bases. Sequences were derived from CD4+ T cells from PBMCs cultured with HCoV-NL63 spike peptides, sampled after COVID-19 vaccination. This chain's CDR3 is CASSRSPGLAGDGADTQYF. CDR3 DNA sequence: TGTGCCAGCAGCCGAAGCCCGGGACTAGCGGGAGATGGTGCAGATACGCAGTATTTT.